Below are 15 T cell receptor beta chains sequenced from a single sample in a study of blood T cell repertoires in COVID-19. Profiling relied on immunoSEQ multiplex PCR, and the TCRdb table lists in-frame clones only, not all of them. The sample contains over 250,000 clones, just under 90% of which appear only once. Sequences were obtained from PBMCs or T cells enriched from blood (not recorded which). These TCRs come from a woman aged 55-70 years who had recovered from COVID-19.

A few counts support this clone. The rearrangement uses TRBV5-1 and TRBJ2-3, with TRBD2 matching over 9 bases. Germline trimming cut 3 bases from V and 4 bases from J; bases unmatched to any gene: 6. The CDR3 totals 15 residues. CDR1 SGHRS and CDR2 YFSETQ come from the germline V gene. The CDR3 spells CASSSPGTSSDTQYF. In DNA, the CDR3 is TGCGCCAGCAGCTCTCCCGGGACTAGCTCAGATACGCAGTATTTT.

The CDR3 region is CASSLGGEKLFF. The CDR3 DNA is TGTGCCAGCAGTTTGGGGGGGGAAAAACTGTTTTTT. The chain couples TRBV7-2 to TRBJ1-4; the D gene is possibly TRBD1 (5 bases). Germline V gene data show CDR1 as SGHTA and CDR2 as FQGNSA. Trimming left V 6 bases short and J 8 bases short, with 10 bases between. This CDR3 region has 12 residues.

The chain is built from TRBV6-5 and TRBJ2-4; 9 nucleotides agree with TRBD1. The CDR3 has 15 residues. The V gene's germline CDR1 is MNHEY and CDR2 SVGAGI. Trimming took 6 bases from V and 7 from J; bases not matched to a gene: 10. The CDR3 sequence is CASREAGQGRNIQYF. The CDR3 nucleotides read TGTGCCAGCAGGGAGGCGGGACAGGGACGGAACATTCAGTACTTC.

This rearrangement joins TRBV6-5 to TRBJ1-3; D might be TRBD1 (6 bases). Trimming took 6 bases from V and 0 from J, leaving 9 bases between them. The CDR3 has 14 residues. Germline loops: CDR1 MNHEY, CDR2 SVGAGI. CDR3 bases: TGTGCCAGCAGCCGGACAGCCTCTGGAAACACCATATATTTT. Translation: CASSRTASGNTIYF.

The chain links TRBV28 to TRBJ1-6, with D possibly being TRBD1 (5 bases). The CDR3 totals 12 residues. The V gene lost 10 bases and the J gene lost 9 bases, with 13 bases spanning the gap. Germline CDR1 is MDHEN and CDR2 is SYDVKM. Here the CDR3 reads CATSMGGSPLHF. CDR3 nucleotide sequence: TGTGCCACCTCTATGGGGGGTTCACCCCTCCACTTT.

The rearrangement uses TRBV4-1 and TRBJ1-5; D remains ambiguous. V shed 0 bases and J shed 7 bases, with 13 bases lying between them. Germline CDR1 reads MGHRA; CDR2 reads YSYEKL. CDR3 length: 15 residues. In DNA form, the CDR3 reads TGCGCCAGCAGCCAAGATCCTGCGGCGAGCCAGCCCCAGCATTTT. Protein sequence: CASSQDPAASQPQHF.

This rearrangement joins TRBV7-6 to TRBJ2-4; TRBD1 agrees at 8 bases. This CDR3 is built from 13 residues. V gave up 5 bases and J gave up 7 bases; unmatched junction bases: 4. The germline CDR1 and CDR2 sequences are SGHVS and FNYEAQ. The CDR3 sequence is CASSEYRGNIQYF. CDR3 bases: TGTGCCAGCAGCGAATACAGGGGGAACATTCAGTACTTC.

This chain links TRBV5-1 with TRBJ1-5; perhaps TRBD1 as D (5 bases). The germline V and J ends were trimmed by 5 bases and 0 bases, with 12 bases remaining between them. Germline V CDR1 and CDR2: SGHRS, YFSETQ. This CDR3 spans 15 amino acids. The chain's CDR3 is CASRVTADSNQPQHF. The DNA for the CDR3 is TGCGCCAGCAGGGTGACAGCCGATAGCAATCAGCCCCAGCATTTT.

The rearrangement uses TRBV23-1 and TRBJ1-2; D call uncertain. TRBV23-1 has ORF status, its function being uncertain. This CDR3 is built from 12 residues. V was trimmed by 9 bases and J by 8 bases, leaving 16 bases between them. CDR3 coding DNA: TGCGCCAGGTGCGGCAACCCCTGGGGCTACACCTTC. Translating gives CARCGNPWGYTF.

The genes are TRBV9 and TRBJ2-7, with TRBD2 identical over 8 bases. Looked up from germline, CDR1 is SGDLS and CDR2 is YYNGEE. Trimming at V came to 0 bases and at J to 2 bases, leaving 4 bases not matched to a gene. This CDR3 has 15 residues. DNA of the CDR3: TGTGCCAGCAGCGTAGAAACGGGAGGGCCCTACGAGCAGTACTTC. Encoded protein: CASSVETGGPYEQYF.

The chain recombines TRBV2 with TRBJ1-4; weak D call: TRBD1 (5 bases). Germline V gives CDR1 SNHLY, CDR2 FYNNEI. This CDR3 contains 13 residues. The V end lost 8 bases, the J end lost 4 bases, and 11 bases lay between the germline ends. CDR3: CASLTEVNEKLFF. CDR3 coding DNA: TGTGCCAGCTTGACAGAAGTTAATGAAAAACTGTTTTTT. The full variable domain, its missing parts supplied by reference TRBV2 and TRBJ1-4, is EPEVTQTPSHQVTQMGQEVILRCVPISNHLYFYWYRQILGQKVEFLVSFYNNEISEKSEIFDDQFSVERPDGSNFTLKIRSTKLEDSAMYFCASLTEVNEKLFFGSGTQLSVL.

The chain has TRBV2 and TRBJ1-5; D unresolved. The CDR3 loop spans 12 amino acids. Germline loops: CDR1 SNHLY, CDR2 FYNNEI. Between the trimmed V and J ends, which lost 6 bases and 5 bases, there was a span of 8 bases. The CDR3 region is CASREGYQPQHF. The CDR3 bases are TGTGCCAGCAGGGAGGGCTATCAGCCCCAGCATTTT. Full variable domain (remainder filled in from reference TRBV2 and TRBJ1-5): EPEVTQTPSHQVTQMGQEVILRCVPISNHLYFYWYRQILGQKVEFLVSFYNNEISEKSEIFDDQFSVERPDGSNFTLKIRSTKLEDSAMYFCASREGYQPQHFGDGTRLSIL.

This rearrangement joins TRBV7-2 to TRBJ2-2; possible D gene TRBD2, 5 bases. V lost 4 bases to trimming and J lost 6 bases, with 18 bases between them. This CDR3 region has 16 residues. Looked up from germline, CDR1 is SGHTA and CDR2 is FQGNSA. CDR3 coding DNA: TGTGCCAGCAGCTCGCCCTCCGTGGGAGAATCCGGGGAGCTGTTTTTT. Translating it yields CASSSPSVGESGELFF. The full variable domain, with the rest looked up from reference TRBV7-2 and TRBJ2-2, is GAGVSQSPSNKVTEKGKDVELRCDPISGHTALYWYRQSLGQGLEFLIYFQGNSAPDKSGLPSDRFSAERTGGSVSTLTIQRTQQEDSAVYLCASSSPSVGESGELFFGEGSRLTVL.

J is TRBJ2-7 and V is TRBV28; D is ambiguous. Germline V lookup: CDR1 MDHEN, CDR2 SYDVKM. The CDR3 loop spans 14 amino acids. Trimming shortened V by 0 bases and J by 2 bases, and 8 bases separated the two germline ends. CDR3 region: CASSLWPEAYEQYF. CDR3 nucleotides: TGTGCCAGCAGTTTATGGCCAGAGGCCTACGAGCAGTACTTC.

This chain joins TRBV5-8 and TRBJ1-2; a weak D match, TRBD1 (5 bases). CDR1 SGHTS and CDR2 YDEGEE come from the germline V gene. This CDR3 spans 13 amino acids. The V gene lost 1 base and the J gene lost 8 bases, with 12 bases spanning the gap. CDR3: CASSLTGGRGYTF. For the CDR3, the DNA is TGTGCCAGCAGCTTGACCGGGGGAAGGGGCTACACCTTC.